This T cell receptor (beta chain) is drawn from a study of follicular helper T cells after annual influenza vaccination. As for the study in general: Across the 2013-2014, 2014-2015 and 2015-2016 vaccination seasons, some subjects were resampled. Study-wide findings and caveats: Undersampling of the much larger non-cTfh compartments could not be excluded for influenza clone enrichment.

With regard to this clone: Its target is not known.

Stated time point: 2015-2016 season, 7 days after influenza vaccination. This CDR3 has 16 residues. Trimming left V 6 bases short and J 0 bases short, with 12 bases between. From germline, CDR1 is MNHEY and CDR2 SMNVEV (reference sequence). The table came from immunoSEQ multiplex PCR; TCRdb's copy has only in-frame clones and leaves some out. Of 6,500 to 7,000 clones listed, roughly four fifths are singletons. This sequence originates from an adult who received the influenza vaccine. V is TRBV27 and J is TRBJ1-6, with D tentatively TRBD1 (5 bases). The specimen comprised CXCR5- memory CD4+ T cells sorted from blood, sampled 7 days after influenza vaccination. The CDR3 DNA reads TGTGCCAGCAGCGTCAGGGTGAGCTCCTATAATTCACCCCTCCACTTT. This gives the protein CASSVRVSSYNSPLHF.